Listed here is a single T cell receptor (beta chain). Germline V gene sequence: CDR1 SQVTM, CDR2 ANQGSEA. V was cut by 1 base and J by 0 bases, with 6 bases left in between. This CDR3 has 13 residues. This entry comes from a study of T-cell reconstitution after alpha-beta-depleted transplantation in children. Unique molecular identifiers were incorporated into the prepared TCRbeta library. TCRdb fed the PCR reads into MiXCR, producing one record per CDR3 protein. Here the sample spans about 130,000 distinct CDR3 sequences, roughly 9.7% being singletons. The input for sequencing was PBMCs, mostly from graft donor cells, taken 180 days after TCRalphabeta/CD19-depleted stem cell transplant. The TCR was taken from a girl under three years old who had a stem cell transplant for combined immunodeficiency, so the T cells may come from the graft donor. The V call is TRBV29-1, the J call TRBJ1-1; the D is unclear. The CDR3 coding sequence is TGCAGCGTTGAAGGACGAATGAACACTGAAGCTTTCTTT. This translates into CSVEGRMNTEAFF.